This T cell receptor (beta chain) comes out of a study of blood T cell repertoires in COVID-19. Study members were between roughly 18 and 100 years old and lived in 24 US regions. Authors' analysis steps: Reference gene primer amplification yielded estimated nucleated cell counts. Method: immunoSEQ multiplex PCR; TCRdb's copy keeps in-frame clones and lacks some. From that table come the V and J calls and clone size; the DNA was used to work out D and trimming. The sample carries 110,000 to 150,000 clones, 78% recorded once. Trimming pared 5 bases from V and 8 bases from J, leaving 18 bases between. The CDR3 consists of 14 residues. CDR1 and CDR2 (germline): SGHTA, FQGNSA.

Sequencing was carried out using PBMCs or T cells enriched from blood (not recorded which). The receptor was derived from a woman aged 45-65 years who had recovered from COVID-19. The chain joins TRBV7-2 to TRBJ1-2, with D unclear. DNA for the CDR3: TGTGCCAGCAGCCACGGAACTGCTGGAGGAGGCTACACCTTC. This sequence encodes CASSHGTAGGGYTF.